The 20 T cell receptor beta chains below come from one sample, sequenced in a study of Graves' ophthalmopathy and Graves' hyperthyroidism. Scientists amplified the TCR beta CDR3 regions from RNA transcripts. The authors performed first-round RT-PCR with HTBI primers and then a second-round multiplex PCR. TCRdb passed the multiplex PCR reads through MiXCR, listing each CDR3 protein once. There are about 220,000 distinct CDR3 sequences in the sample; approximately 21% occur only once, and more than 35% lies in the top ten. Sequencing input: peripheral blood. Receptors were obtained from a woman aged 50 to 65 with Graves' ophthalmopathy.

The sample holds many counts of this clonotype. The chain uses TRBV25-1 and TRBJ2-7, with 7 bases fitting TRBD1. J was trimmed by 6 bases and V by 6 bases; bases with no gene match: 11. The length of the CDR3 is 14 residues. The V gene's germline CDR1 is MGHDK and CDR2 SYGVNS. The CDR3 protein is CASRGRGLTVEQYF. The CDR3 nucleotides read TGTGCCAGCAGGGGCAGGGGGTTAACGGTCGAGCAGTACTTC.

This chain joins TRBV6-1 and TRBJ2-7; 7 bases are shared with TRBD1. Germline V CDR1 and CDR2: MNHNS, SASEGT. The CDR3 contains 11 residues. The ends lost 7 bases at V and 3 bases at J; junction bases unmatched: 0. CDR3 region: CASNRGYEQYF. In DNA form, the CDR3 reads TGTGCCAGCAACAGGGGCTACGAGCAGTACTTC.

At least ten counts were recorded for this clonotype. The chain combines TRBV27 with TRBJ2-7; D might be TRBD1 (6 bases). V gave up 5 bases and J gave up 5 bases, with 16 bases separating them. The germline CDR1 and CDR2 sequences are MNHEY and SMNVEV (reference sequence). The CDR3 sequence is 14 residues long. CDR3 protein: CASSVLQGKHEQYF. In DNA, the CDR3 is TGTGCCAGCAGTGTTCTACAGGGTAAACACGAGCAGTACTTC.

In its sample, this clonotype was seen a few times. The chain combines TRBV10-1 with TRBJ2-1; the D gene could be TRBD1 or TRBD2 (6 bases each). Looked up from germline, CDR1 is WNHNN and CDR2 is SYGVQD (reference sequence). The V end was cut by 0 bases, the J end by 6 bases, with 9 bases between. CDR3 size: 14 residues. The CDR3 loop reads CASSESGGINEQFF. The CDR3, as DNA: TGCGCCAGCAGTGAGTCAGGGGGGATCAATGAGCAGTTCTTC.

This chain joins TRBV4-1 and TRBJ2-5; 11 nucleotides agree with TRBD2. This CDR3 has 15 residues. The V gene's germline CDR1 is MGHRA and CDR2 YSYEKL. The V gene end was trimmed by 3 bases and the J gene end by 3 bases; junction bases not matched to a gene: 3. In nucleotides, the CDR3 is TGCGCCAGCAGCCACCTGACTAGCGGGGAAGAGACCCAGTACTTC. This translates into CASSHLTSGEETQYF.

There are many counts of this clonotype. This may stem from a read error, because a much larger clone lies one nucleotide away. The chain carries TRBV6-2 or TRBV6-3 and TRBJ2-7; tentative D call: TRBD2 (6 bases). Germline-derived CDR1 and CDR2 are MNHEY and SVGEGT. This CDR3 is 15 amino acids long. The chain's CDR3 is CASSPAGEGPYKQYF. In DNA form, the CDR3 reads TGTGCCAGCAGCCCAGCGGGCGAGGGCCCCTACAAGCAGTACTTC.

The chain employs TRBV7-8 and TRBJ1-5; D ambiguous. V was pared by 5 bases and J by 7 bases, with 9 bases between. Germline lookup yields CDR1 SGHVS and CDR2 FQNEAQ. This CDR3 has 12 amino acids. CDR3 DNA sequence: TGTGCCAGCAGCCCTTATGGCCAGCCCCAGCATTTT. Protein product: CASSPYGQPQHF.

This clonotype has at least ten counts. The J gene is TRBJ1-3, the V gene TRBV12-3 or TRBV12-4; possibly TRBD1 for D (5 bases). Trimming pared 6 bases from V and 0 bases from J, leaving 12 bases between. This CDR3 comprises 15 residues. This CDR3 reads CASRGTPSSGNTIYF. CDR3 nucleotide sequence: TGTGCCAGCAGGGGGACGCCGAGCTCTGGAAACACCATATATTTT.

This clonotype was counted ten times or more. V usage is TRBV6-1 and J usage is TRBJ2-2, with 11 bases identical to TRBD1. V shed 6 bases, J shed 7 bases, and the junction held 10 bases outside the gene matches. The CDR3 totals 16 residues. Germline-derived CDR1 and CDR2 are MNHNS and SASEGT. DNA for the CDR3: TGTGCCAGCAGAGGACAGGGGGCGCTTAGAGGCGGGGAGCTGTTTTTT. Translation gives CASRGQGALRGGELFF.

There are many counts of this clonotype. The rearrangement uses TRBV19 and TRBJ1-1; TRBD1 is a possible D gene (5 bases). Germline assignment: CDR1 LNHDA and CDR2 SQIVND (reference sequence). The CDR3 covers 14 residues. V lost 8 bases, J lost 1 base, and 14 bases lay in between. The CDR3 nucleotides read TGTGCCAGTCTCCCCCGGGGGACGAACACTGAAGCTTTCTTT. It yields the protein CASLPRGTNTEAFF.

This clonotype came up once. This rearrangement joins TRBV6-1 to TRBJ1-1; no reliable D call. Germline V CDR1 and CDR2: MNHNS, SASEGT. The ends were cut back, 5 bases at V and 6 bases at J, with 13 bases in the middle. The CDR3 is 13 amino acids. This chain's CDR3 is CASSKDGWAEAFF. The CDR3 DNA follows: TGTGCCAGCAGTAAGGACGGGTGGGCTGAAGCTTTCTTT.

This clonotype appeared many times. This chain uses TRBV10-3 with TRBJ2-7; D unclear. Trimming left V 10 bases short and J 0 bases short, with 7 bases between. The CDR3 loop spans 11 amino acids. Germline V gene data show CDR1 as ENHRY and CDR2 as SYGVKD. The DNA for the CDR3 is TGTGCCACTGTTAACTCCTACGAGCAGTACTTC. Translating it yields CATVNSYEQYF.

This clonotype was seen a few times. The chain links TRBV3-1 to TRBJ1-1; D remains ambiguous. Trimming took 0 bases from V and 1 from J, leaving 12 bases between them. The CDR3 has 16 residues. Per germline, CDR1 LGHDT and CDR2 YNNKEL (reference sequence). The CDR3 sequence is CASSQEGIVGNTEAFF. The CDR3 DNA reads as TGTGCCAGCAGCCAAGAGGGTATCGTAGGGAACACTGAAGCTTTCTTT. Full variable domain (remainder filled in from reference TRBV3-1 and TRBJ1-1): DTAVSQTPKYLVTQMGNDKSIKCEQNLGHDTMYWYKQDSKKFLKIMFSYNNKELIINETVPNRFSPKSPDKAHLNLHINSLELGDSAVYFCASSQEGIVGNTEAFFGQGTRLTVV.

The V gene is TRBV30, the J gene TRBJ2-3; D tentatively fits TRBD1 or TRBD2 (5 bases each). Germline V gene lookup returns CDR1 GTSNPN and CDR2 SVGIG (reference sequence). The CDR3 runs 14 residues. The V gene lost 2 bases and the J gene lost 1 base, with 10 bases spanning the gap. CDR3 amino acids: CAWSFGTGTDTQYF. CDR3 nucleotides: TGTGCCTGGAGTTTCGGGACCGGCACAGATACGCAGTATTTT.

This clonotype has ten or more counts. This chain links TRBV6-2 or TRBV6-3 with TRBJ2-3; TRBD2 matches at 7 bases. Germline CDR1 MNHEY, CDR2 SVGEGT. CDR3 length: 16 amino acids. Unmatched junction bases numbered 8, after V lost 5 bases and J lost 0 bases. The CDR3: CASSPLAVPSTDTQYF. CDR3 DNA: TGTGCCAGCAGTCCGCTAGCGGTTCCAAGCACAGATACGCAGTATTTT.

V usage is TRBV12-3 or TRBV12-4 and J usage is TRBJ2-5; D is possibly TRBD1 (6 bases). The CDR3 contains 13 residues. Trimming took 4 bases from V and 5 from J, leaving 11 bases between them. This chain's CDR3 is CASSSGAAETQYF. CDR3 in DNA: TGTGCCAGCAGTTCAGGGGCCGCGGAGACCCAGTACTTC.

This clonotype was picked up a small number of times. The CDR3 carries no conserved terminal phenylalanine or tryptophan, so it likely arises from a read error. V and J are TRBV28 and TRBJ1-6, with TRBD1 matching 8 bases. V was clipped by 7 bases and J by 10 bases; unmatched bases: 12. This CDR3 is built from 15 residues. Germline assignment: CDR1 MDHEN and CDR2 SYDVKM. The CDR3 DNA follows: TGTGCCAGCACCGAAACCAGGGGGCGCGGGTCACCCCTCCACCTT. Its protein is CASTETRGRGSPLHL.

The chain recombines TRBV3-1 with TRBJ2-2; 9 nucleotides agree with TRBD2. The V and J ends lost 4 bases and 0 bases, in that order; junction bases with no gene match: 3. Germline V gene sequence: CDR1 LGHDT, CDR2 YNNKEL (reference sequence). The CDR3 totals 16 residues. The CDR3 loop is CASSLRGGSNTGELFF. The CDR3 coding sequence is TGTGCCAGCAGCCTGCGGGGGGGATCGAACACCGGGGAGCTGTTTTTT.

This clonotype appeared a few times. This chain links TRBV5-1 with TRBJ2-2, with D possibly matching TRBD2 (5 bases). The ends were cut back, 0 bases at V and 8 bases at J, with 11 bases in the middle. Germline V gene lookup returns CDR1 SGHRS and CDR2 YFSETQ. CDR3 size: 14 residues. The CDR3 spells CASSLDGVLGELFF. CDR3 nucleotide sequence: TGCGCCAGCAGCTTGGACGGGGTATTGGGGGAGCTGTTTTTT.

This clonotype was found many times. The chain recombines TRBV12-3 or TRBV12-4 with TRBJ1-1; 10 bases line up with TRBD1. This CDR3 has 14 amino acids. The junction had 4 bases not matched to a gene; V was cut back by 6 bases and J by 3 bases. The CDR3 spells CASSVDRGDTEAFF. CDR3 DNA sequence: TGTGCCAGCAGCGTGGACAGGGGGGACACTGAAGCTTTCTTT.